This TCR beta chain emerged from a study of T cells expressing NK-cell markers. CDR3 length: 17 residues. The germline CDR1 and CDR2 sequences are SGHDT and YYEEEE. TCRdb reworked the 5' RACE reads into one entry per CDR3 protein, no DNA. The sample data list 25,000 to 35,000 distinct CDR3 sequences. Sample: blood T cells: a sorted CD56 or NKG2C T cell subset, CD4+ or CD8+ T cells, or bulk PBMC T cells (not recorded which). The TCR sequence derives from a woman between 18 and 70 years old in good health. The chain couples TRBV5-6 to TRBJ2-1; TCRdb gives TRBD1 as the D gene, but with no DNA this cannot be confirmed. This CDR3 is CASSFGGHGTGFDEQFF. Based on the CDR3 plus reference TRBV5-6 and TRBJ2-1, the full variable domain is DAGVTQSPTHLIKTRGQQVTLRCSPKSGHDTVSWYQQALGQGPQFIFQYYEEEERQRGNFPDRFSGHQFPNYSSELNVNALLLGDSALYLCASSFGGHGTGFDEQFFGPGTRLTVL.